This T cell receptor (beta chain) was obtained from a study of Graves' ophthalmopathy and Graves' hyperthyroidism. Broader study findings: Built on 13 signatures, a model told ophthalmopathy apart from stable hyperthyroidism with roughly 88% sensitivity and 75% to 82% specificity. Most thyroid clonotypes expanded beyond 0.001 frequency were also found in blood.

This clonotype was counted many times. Its target is not known. Beta-chain TCR CDR3 regions were amplified from RNA transcripts. Second-round multiplex PCR came after first-round RT-PCR with HTBI primers. TCRdb reanalysed the multiplex PCR reads using MiXCR and keeps one entry per CDR3 protein. The sample comprises a few hundred thousand distinct CDR3 sequences, about 35% of which are singletons, and about 4% rests with the top ten. Trimming cost V 5 bases and J 7 bases, with 15 bases left between them. From germline, CDR1 is SGHRS and CDR2 YFSETQ. The CDR3 covers 14 residues. The specimen sequenced was peripheral blood or thyroid tissue (not recorded which). The receptor comes from an adult man with Graves' hyperthyroidism. The chain has TRBV5-1 and TRBJ2-2; D gene ambiguous. CDR3 region: CASRRSQRDGELFF. DNA of the CDR3: TGCGCCAGCAGACGATCCCAGCGAGACGGGGAGCTGTTTTTT.